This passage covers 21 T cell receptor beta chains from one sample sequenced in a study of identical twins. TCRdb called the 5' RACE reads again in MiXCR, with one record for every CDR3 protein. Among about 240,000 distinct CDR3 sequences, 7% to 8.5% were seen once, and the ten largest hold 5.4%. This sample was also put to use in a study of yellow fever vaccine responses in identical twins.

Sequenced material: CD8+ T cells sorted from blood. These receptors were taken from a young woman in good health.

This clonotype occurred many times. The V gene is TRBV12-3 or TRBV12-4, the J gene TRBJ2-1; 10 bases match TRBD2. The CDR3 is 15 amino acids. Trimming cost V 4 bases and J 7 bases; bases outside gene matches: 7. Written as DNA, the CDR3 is TGTGCCAGCAGTTCTAGCGGGAGCACGGGTAATGAGCAGTTCTTC. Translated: CASSSSGSTGNEQFF.

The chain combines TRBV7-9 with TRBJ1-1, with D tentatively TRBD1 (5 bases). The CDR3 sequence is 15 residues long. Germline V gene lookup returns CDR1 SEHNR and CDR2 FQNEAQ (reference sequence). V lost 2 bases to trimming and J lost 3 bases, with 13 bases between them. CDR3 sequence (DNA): TGTGCCAGCAGCTTATTTATCGGAGGGGACACTGAAGCTTTCTTT. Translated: CASSLFIGGDTEAFF.

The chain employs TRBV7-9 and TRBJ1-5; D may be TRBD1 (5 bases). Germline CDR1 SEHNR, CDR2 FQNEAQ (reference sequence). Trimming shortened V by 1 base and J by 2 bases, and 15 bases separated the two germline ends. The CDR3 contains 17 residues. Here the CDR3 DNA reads TGTGCCAGCAGCTTAGATGTGGGAGGGGAAGGCAATCAGCCCCAGCATTTT. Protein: CASSLDVGGEGNQPQHF.

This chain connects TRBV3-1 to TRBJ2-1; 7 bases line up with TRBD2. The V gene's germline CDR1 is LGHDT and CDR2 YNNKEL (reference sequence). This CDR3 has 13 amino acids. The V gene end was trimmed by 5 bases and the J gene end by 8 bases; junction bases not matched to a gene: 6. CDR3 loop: CASSSRGVYEQFF. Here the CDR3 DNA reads TGTGCCAGCAGCAGTCGGGGGGTGTATGAGCAGTTCTTC.

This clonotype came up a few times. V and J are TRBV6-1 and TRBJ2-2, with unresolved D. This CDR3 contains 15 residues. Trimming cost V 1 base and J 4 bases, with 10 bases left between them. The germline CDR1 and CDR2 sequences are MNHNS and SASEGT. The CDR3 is CASSEVGVVTGELFF. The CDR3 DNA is TGTGCCAGCAGTGAAGTGGGCGTCGTCACCGGGGAGCTGTTTTTT.

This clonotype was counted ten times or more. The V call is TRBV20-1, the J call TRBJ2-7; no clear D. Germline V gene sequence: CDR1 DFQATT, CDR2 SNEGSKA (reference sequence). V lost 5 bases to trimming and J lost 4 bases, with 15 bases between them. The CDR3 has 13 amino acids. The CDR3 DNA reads TGCAGTGCTTTGGGTGCGACATCGTACGAGCAGTACGTC. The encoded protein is CSALGATSYEQYV.

The CDR3 region is CASSQDEGGTEAFF. CDR3 DNA: TGTGCCAGCAGCCAAGATGAGGGTGGGACTGAAGCTTTCTTT. The chain employs TRBV3-1 and TRBJ1-1; D call uncertain. Germline CDR1 is LGHDT and CDR2 is YNNKEL (reference sequence). V was pared by 0 bases and J by 5 bases, with 10 bases between. This CDR3 has 14 residues.

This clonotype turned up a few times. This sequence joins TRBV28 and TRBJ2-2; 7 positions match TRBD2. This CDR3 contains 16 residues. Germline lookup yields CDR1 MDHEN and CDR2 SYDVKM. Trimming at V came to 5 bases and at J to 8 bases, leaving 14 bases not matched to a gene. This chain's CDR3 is CASSTLLAGERGELFF. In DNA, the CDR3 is TGTGCCAGCAGTACACTATTGGCGGGAGAGCGTGGGGAGCTGTTTTTT.

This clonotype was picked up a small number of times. CDR3 protein: CASSPRGGKNIQYF. As DNA, the CDR3 is TGTGCCAGCAGTCCGCGGGGGGGCAAAAACATTCAGTACTTC. The chain links TRBV28 to TRBJ2-4, with 9 bases lining up with TRBD2. With 5 bases clipped from V and 3 bases from J, the junction kept 2 bases outside the gene matches. Looked up from germline, CDR1 is MDHEN and CDR2 is SYDVKM. This CDR3 is built from 14 residues.

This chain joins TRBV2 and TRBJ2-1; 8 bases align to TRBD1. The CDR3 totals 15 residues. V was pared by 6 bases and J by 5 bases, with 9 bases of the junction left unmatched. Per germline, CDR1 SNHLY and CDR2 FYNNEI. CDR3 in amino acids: CASSPGQGLDNEQFF. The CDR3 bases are TGTGCCAGCAGCCCCGGACAGGGCCTAGACAATGAGCAGTTCTTC.

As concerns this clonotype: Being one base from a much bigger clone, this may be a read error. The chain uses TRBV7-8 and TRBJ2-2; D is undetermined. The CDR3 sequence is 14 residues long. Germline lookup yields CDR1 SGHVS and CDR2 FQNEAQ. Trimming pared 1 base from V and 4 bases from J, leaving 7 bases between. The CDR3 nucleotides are TGTGCCAGCAGCTTAGACCGGTGCACCGGGGAGCTGTTTTTT. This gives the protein CASSLDRCTGELFF.

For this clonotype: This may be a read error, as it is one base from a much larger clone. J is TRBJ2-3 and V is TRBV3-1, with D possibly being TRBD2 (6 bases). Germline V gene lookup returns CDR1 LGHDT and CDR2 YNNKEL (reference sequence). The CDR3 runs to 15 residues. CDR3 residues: CATSPGLTYTDTQYF. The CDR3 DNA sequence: TGTGCCACCAGCCCAGGACTAACCTACACAGATACGCAGTATTTT.

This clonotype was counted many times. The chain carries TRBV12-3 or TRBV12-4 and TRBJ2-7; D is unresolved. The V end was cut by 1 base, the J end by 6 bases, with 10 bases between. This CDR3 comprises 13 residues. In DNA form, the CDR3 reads TGTGCCAGCAGTTTAGGTGCACTCTCCGAGCAGTACGTC. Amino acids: CASSLGALSEQYV.

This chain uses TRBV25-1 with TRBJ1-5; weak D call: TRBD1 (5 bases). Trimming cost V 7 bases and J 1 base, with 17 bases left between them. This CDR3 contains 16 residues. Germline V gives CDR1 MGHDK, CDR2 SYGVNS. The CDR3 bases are TGTGCCAGCACCCCCTTGGGGGGTTTAAGCAATCAGCCCCAGCATTTT. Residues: CASTPLGGLSNQPQHF.

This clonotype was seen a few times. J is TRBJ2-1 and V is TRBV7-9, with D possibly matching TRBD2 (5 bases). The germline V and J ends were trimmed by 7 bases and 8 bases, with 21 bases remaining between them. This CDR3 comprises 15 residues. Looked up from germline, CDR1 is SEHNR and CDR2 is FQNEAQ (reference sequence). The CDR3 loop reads CASTPPDWLGDEQFF. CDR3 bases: TGTGCCAGCACCCCTCCGGACTGGCTCGGGGATGAGCAGTTCTTC.

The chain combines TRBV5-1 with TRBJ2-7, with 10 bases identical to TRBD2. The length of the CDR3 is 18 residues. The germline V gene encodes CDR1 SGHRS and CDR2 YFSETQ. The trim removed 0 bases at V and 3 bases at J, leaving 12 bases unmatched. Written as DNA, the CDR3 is TGCGCCAGCAGCTTGGCGGCTAGCGGGAGCCGTGCCCTCTACGAGCAGTACTTC. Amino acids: CASSLAASGSRALYEQYF.

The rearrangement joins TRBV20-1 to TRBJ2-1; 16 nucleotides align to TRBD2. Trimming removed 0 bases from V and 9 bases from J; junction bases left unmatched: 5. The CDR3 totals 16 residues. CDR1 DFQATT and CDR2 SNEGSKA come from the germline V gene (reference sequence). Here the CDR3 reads CSARDTGTSGGGEQFF. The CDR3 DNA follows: TGCAGTGCTAGAGACACCGGGACTAGCGGGGGGGGTGAGCAGTTCTTC.

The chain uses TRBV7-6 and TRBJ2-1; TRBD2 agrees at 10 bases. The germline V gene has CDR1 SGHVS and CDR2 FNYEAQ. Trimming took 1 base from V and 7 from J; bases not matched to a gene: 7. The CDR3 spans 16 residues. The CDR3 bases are TGTGCCAGCAGCTTAGGGGCTAGCGGGAGTAGTAATGAGCAGTTCTTC. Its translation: CASSLGASGSSNEQFF.

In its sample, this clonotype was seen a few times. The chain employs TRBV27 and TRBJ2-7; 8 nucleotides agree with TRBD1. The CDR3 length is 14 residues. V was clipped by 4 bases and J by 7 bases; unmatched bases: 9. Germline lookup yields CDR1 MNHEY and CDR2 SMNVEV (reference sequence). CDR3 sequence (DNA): TGTGCCAGCAGTTCACGGACAGGGACGGAAGAGCAGTACTTC. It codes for CASSSRTGTEEQYF.

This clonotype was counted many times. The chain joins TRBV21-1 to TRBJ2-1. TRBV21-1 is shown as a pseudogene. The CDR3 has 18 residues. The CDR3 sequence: CASSKGVRYPDLYNEQFF. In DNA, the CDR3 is TGTGCCAGCAGCAAAGGGGTGCGGTACCCCGATTTGTACAATGAGCAGTTCTTC.

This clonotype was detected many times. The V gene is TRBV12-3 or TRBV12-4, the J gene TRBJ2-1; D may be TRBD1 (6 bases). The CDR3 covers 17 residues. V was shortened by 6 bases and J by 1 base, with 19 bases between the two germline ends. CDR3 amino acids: CASSPRPDSSSYNEQFF. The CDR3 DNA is TGTGCCAGCAGCCCACGGCCGGACAGTTCTTCCTACAATGAGCAGTTCTTC.